This T cell receptor beta chain came from a study of blood T cell repertoires in COVID-19. Study background: Samples of COVID-19 (acute and convalescent) were obtained from the United States, Italy and Spain.

CDR1 is LNHDA and CDR2 is SQIVND in the germline V gene (reference sequence). The CDR3 consists of 15 residues. After removal of 7 bases from V and 4 bases from J, the junction contained 8 bases not matched to a gene. Source study methods: Reference gene primer amplification gave estimated nucleated cell counts. Assay: immunoSEQ multiplex PCR; the TCRdb copy retains only in-frame clones and omits some. The V and J calls and the clone size are those of that table, but D and trimming were determined from the DNA. The sample shows roughly 280,000 clones, roughly 90% of them seen only once. The TCR comes from a woman in her forties or fifties who had recovered from COVID-19. This rearrangement joins TRBV19 to TRBJ1-2, with 11 bases lining up with TRBD1. Sequenced sample: peripheral blood. DNA of the CDR3: TGTGCCAGTACCCCCGGGACAGGGGGGTTCTATGGCTACACCTTC. Its protein product is CASTPGTGGFYGYTF.